This T cell receptor (beta chain) is drawn from a study of technical replicates of blood from a few donors (dated by TCRdb to 2015 to 2018). About this clone: Its antigen remains unidentified. No base qualities exist here, and no much larger clone lies one base off it.

Library generation was performed with the immunoSEQ multiplex PCR assay. TCRdb carries this immuneACCESS record with in-frame sequences only. Its versions omit some clonotypes, under half of them owing to an unresolved V gene in the studies checked, with the rest unexplained. The sample table lists about 70,000 clones, about 96% of them with a count of one. Approximately 0.2% of the sample rests with the top ten. The sequenced sample was T cells isolated from PBMCs. This clonotype originated in a human donor in good health.

CDR3 loop: CASSEGTGGAEAFF. The bases are TGTGCCAGCAGCGAAGGGACAGGGGGGGCTGAAGCTTTCTTT. Rearrangement joined TRBV5-4 to TRBJ1-1; 11 bases in the middle match TRBD1. Inclusive of the bounding cysteine and phenylalanine, the CDR3 is 14 residues long. The only DNA kept is the CDR3, 42 bases in frame from the first base. From V the trimming removes 4 bases and from J it removes 6 bases, while the gene matches leave 5 bases of the junction unaccounted for. The germline V gene (reference sequence) yields SGHNT for CDR1 and YYREEE for CDR2.